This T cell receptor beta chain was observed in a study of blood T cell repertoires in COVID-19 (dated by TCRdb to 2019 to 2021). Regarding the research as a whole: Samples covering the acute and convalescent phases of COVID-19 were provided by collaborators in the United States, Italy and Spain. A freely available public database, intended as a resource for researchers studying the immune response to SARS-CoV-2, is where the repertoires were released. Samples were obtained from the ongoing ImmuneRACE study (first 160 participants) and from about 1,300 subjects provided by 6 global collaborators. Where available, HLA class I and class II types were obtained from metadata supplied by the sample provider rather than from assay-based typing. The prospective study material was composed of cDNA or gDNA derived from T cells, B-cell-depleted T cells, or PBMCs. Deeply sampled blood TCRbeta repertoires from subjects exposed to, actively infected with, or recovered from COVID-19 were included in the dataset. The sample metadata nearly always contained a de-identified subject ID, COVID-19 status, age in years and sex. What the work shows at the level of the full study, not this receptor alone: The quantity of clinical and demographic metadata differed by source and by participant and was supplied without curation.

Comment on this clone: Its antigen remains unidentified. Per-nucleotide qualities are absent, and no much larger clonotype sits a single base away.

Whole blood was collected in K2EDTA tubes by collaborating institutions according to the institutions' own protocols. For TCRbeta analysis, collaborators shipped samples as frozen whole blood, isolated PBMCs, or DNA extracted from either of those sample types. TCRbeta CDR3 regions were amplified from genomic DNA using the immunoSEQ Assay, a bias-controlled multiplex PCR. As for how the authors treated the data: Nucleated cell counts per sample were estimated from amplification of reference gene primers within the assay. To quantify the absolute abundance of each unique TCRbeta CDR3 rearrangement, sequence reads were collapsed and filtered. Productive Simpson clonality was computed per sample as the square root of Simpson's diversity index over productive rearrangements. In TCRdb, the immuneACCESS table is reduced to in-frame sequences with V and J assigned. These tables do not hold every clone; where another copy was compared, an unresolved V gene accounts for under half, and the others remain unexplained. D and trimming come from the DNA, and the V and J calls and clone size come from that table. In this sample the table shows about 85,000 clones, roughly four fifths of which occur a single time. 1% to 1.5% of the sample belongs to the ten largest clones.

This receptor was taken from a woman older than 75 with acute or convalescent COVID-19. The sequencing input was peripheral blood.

The nucleotide sequence is given as TGTGCCAGCAGTCCCAATTCGGGGGACGGACAGCCCCAGCATTTT. Its coded protein is CASSPNSGDGQPQHF. The chain employs TRBV7-6 and TRBJ1-5, and the D gene may be TRBD1, 5 bases matching. The germline V gene sets CDR1 to SGHVS and CDR2 to FNYEAQ. Inclusive of the bounding cysteine and phenylalanine, the CDR3 is 15 residues long. The only DNA kept is the CDR3, 45 bases in frame from the first base. The V and J ends are trimmed by 6 bases and 7 bases, leaving 19 bases between them.